The sample holds one count of the clone carrying this TCR beta chain. Assay: immunoSEQ multiplex PCR; the TCRdb copy retains only in-frame clones and omits some. Here the sample spans roughly 72,000 clones, about 90% being singletons. The sample originates from a study of blood T cell repertoires in COVID-19. This TCR came from a human donor in a cohort sampled during active COVID-19. The sample consisted of peripheral blood.

The CDR3 spells CASSQPPRQGALLETQYF. The CDR3 nucleotides are TGTGCCAGCAGCCAGCCCCCCCGGCAGGGGGCTTTGTTGGAGACCCAGTACTTC. The chain links TRBV3-1 (or the pseudogene TRBV3-2) to TRBJ2-5; TRBD1 agrees at 8 bases. CDR1 LGHDT and CDR2 YNNKEL come from the germline V gene (reference sequence). The CDR3 contains 18 residues. V gave up 3 bases and J gave up 5 bases; unmatched junction bases: 17.